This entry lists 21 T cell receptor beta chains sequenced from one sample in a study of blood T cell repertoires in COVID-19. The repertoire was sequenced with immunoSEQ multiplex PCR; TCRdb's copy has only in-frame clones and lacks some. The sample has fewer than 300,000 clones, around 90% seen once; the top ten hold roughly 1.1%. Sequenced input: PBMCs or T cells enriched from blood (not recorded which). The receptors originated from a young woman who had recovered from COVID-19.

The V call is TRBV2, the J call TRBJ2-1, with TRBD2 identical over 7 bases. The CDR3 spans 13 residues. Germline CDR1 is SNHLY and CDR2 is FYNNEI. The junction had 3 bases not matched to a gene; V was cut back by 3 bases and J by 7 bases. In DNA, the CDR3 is TGTGCCAGCAGTGACGGACTAGGGAATGAGCAGTTCTTC. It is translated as CASSDGLGNEQFF.

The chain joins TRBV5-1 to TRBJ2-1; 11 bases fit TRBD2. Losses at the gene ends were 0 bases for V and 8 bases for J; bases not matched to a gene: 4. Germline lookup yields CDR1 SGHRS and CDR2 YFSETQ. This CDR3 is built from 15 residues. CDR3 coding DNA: TGCGCCAGCAGCTTGGACGGACTAGCGGGCTATGAGCAGTTCTTC. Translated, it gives CASSLDGLAGYEQFF.

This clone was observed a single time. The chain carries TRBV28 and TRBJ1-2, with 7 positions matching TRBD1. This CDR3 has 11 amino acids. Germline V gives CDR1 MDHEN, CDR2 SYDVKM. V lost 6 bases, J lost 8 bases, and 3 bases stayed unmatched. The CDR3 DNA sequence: TGTGCCAGCAGATCGGACAGGGGCTACACCTTC. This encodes CASRSDRGYTF.

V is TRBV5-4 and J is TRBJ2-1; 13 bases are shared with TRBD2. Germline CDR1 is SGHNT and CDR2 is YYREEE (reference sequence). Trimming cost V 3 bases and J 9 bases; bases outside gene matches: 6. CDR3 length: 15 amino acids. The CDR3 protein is CASSSLAGGPSEQFF. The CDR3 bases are TGTGCCAGCAGCTCACTAGCGGGAGGGCCGAGTGAGCAGTTCTTC.

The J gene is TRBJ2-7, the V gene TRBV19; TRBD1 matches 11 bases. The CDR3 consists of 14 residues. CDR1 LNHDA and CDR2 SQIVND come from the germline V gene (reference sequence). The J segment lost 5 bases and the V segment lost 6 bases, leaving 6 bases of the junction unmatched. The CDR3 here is CASRPGQGVHEQYF. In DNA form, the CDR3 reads TGTGCCAGTAGACCGGGACAGGGGGTCCACGAGCAGTACTTC.

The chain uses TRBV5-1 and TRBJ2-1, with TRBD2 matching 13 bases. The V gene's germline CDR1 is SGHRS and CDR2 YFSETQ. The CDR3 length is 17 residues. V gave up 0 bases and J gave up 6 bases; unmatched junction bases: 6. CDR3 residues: CASSLVARLAGGNEQFF. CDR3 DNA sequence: TGCGCCAGCAGCTTGGTAGCCCGACTAGCGGGAGGCAATGAGCAGTTCTTC.

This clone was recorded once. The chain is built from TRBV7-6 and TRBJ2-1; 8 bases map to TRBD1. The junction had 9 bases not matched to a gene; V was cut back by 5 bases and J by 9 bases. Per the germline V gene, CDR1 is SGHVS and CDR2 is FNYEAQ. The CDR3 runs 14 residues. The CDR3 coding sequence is TGTGCCAGCAGCCTAGGACAGGGTCGGCCTGAGCAGTTCTTC. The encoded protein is CASSLGQGRPEQFF.

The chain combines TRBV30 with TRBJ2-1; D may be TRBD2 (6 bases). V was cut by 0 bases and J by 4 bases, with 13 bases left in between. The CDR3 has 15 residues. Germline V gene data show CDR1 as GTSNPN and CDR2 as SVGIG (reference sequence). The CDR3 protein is CAWSVGDLNYNEQFF. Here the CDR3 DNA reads TGTGCCTGGAGTGTGGGGGACTTAAATTACAATGAGCAGTTCTTC. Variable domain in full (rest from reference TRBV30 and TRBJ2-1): SQTIHQWPATLVQPVGSPLSLECTVEGTSNPNLYWYRQAAGRGLQLLFYSVGIGQISSEVPQNLSASRPQDRQFILSSKKLLLSDSGFYLCAWSVGDLNYNEQFFGPGTRLTVL.

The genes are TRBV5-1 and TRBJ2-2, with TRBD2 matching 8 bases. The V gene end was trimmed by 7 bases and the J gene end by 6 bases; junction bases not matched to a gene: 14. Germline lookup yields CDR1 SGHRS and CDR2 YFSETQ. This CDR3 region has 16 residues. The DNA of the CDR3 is TGCGCCAGCGGGGGAAGGAGCGGGAGATCGCCCGGGGAGCTGTTTTTT. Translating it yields CASGGRSGRSPGELFF.

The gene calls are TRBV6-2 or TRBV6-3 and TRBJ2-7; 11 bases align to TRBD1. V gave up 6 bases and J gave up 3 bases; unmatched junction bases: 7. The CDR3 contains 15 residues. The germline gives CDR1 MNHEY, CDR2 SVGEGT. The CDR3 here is CASSRPGTGGYEQYF. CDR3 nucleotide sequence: TGTGCCAGCAGCCGCCCCGGGACAGGGGGCTACGAGCAGTACTTC.

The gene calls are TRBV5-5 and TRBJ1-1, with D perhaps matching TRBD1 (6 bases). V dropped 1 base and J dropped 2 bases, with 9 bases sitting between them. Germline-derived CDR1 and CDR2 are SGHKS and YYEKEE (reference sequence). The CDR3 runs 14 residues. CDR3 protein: CASSLTGYNTEAFF. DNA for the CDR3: TGTGCCAGCAGCTTGACAGGGTATAACACTGAAGCTTTCTTT.

CDR3: CASSRTRNEQFF. CDR3 nucleotides: TGTGCCAGCAGTCGGACTAGGAATGAGCAGTTCTTC. This chain uses TRBV3-1 (or the pseudogene TRBV3-2) with TRBJ2-1; 7 bases agree with TRBD2. V gave up 6 bases and J gave up 7 bases; unmatched junction bases: 3. Looked up from germline, CDR1 is LGHDT and CDR2 is YNNKEL (reference sequence). The CDR3 consists of 12 residues.

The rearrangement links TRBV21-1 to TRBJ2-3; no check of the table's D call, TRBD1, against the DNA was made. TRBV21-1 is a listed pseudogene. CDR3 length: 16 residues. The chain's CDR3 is CASPYQGARVTDTQYF. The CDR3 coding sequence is TGTGCCAGCCCTTATCAGGGGGCGCGTGTCACAGATACGCAGTATTTT.

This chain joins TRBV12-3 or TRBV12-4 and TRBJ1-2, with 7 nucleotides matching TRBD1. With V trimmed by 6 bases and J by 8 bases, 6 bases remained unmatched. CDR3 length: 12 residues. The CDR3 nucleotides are TGTGCCAGCAGGACAGGGTATGGGGGCTACACCTTC. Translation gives CASRTGYGGYTF.

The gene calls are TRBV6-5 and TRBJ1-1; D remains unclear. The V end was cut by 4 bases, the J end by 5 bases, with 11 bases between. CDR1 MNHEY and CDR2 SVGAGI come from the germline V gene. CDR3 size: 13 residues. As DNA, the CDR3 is TGTGCCAGCAGTTCGGGGTATAAGACTGAAGCTTTCTTT. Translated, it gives CASSSGYKTEAFF.

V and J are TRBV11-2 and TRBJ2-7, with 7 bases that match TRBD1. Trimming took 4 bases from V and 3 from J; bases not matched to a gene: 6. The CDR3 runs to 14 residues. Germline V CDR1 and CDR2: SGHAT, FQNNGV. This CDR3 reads CASSSTGKVYEQYF. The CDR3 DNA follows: TGTGCCAGCAGCTCGACAGGGAAGGTCTACGAGCAGTACTTC.

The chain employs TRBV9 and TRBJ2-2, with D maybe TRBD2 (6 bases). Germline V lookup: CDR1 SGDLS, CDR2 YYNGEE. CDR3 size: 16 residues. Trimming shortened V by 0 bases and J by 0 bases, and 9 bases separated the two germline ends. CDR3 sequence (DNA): TGTGCCAGCAGCGTAGGAGGAGGGGCGAACACCGGGGAGCTGTTTTTT. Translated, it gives CASSVGGGANTGELFF.

CDR3 protein: CASSSGLLSGVYNEQFF. Here the CDR3 DNA reads TGCGCCAGCAGCTCGGGCCTGCTTAGCGGGGTTTACAATGAGCAGTTCTTC. V usage is TRBV5-1 and J usage is TRBJ2-1; TRBD2 matches 8 bases. V trimming: 3 bases; J trimming: 4 bases; junction bases outside the gene matches: 12. The CDR3 length is 17 residues. CDR1 and CDR2 from the germline V gene are SGHRS and YFSETQ.

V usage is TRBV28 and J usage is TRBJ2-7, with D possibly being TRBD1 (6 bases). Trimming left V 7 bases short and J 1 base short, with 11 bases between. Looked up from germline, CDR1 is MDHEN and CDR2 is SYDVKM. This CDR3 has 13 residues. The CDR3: CASTPQGSYEQYF. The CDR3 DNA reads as TGTGCCAGCACCCCGCAGGGGTCCTACGAGCAGTACTTC.

CDR3 sequence reads: CASSLWSGAKSHEQYF. In nucleotides, the CDR3 is TGTGCCAGCAGTTTATGGTCGGGAGCGAAGTCCCACGAGCAGTACTTC. J is TRBJ2-7 and V is TRBV28; the D gene is possibly TRBD2 (6 bases). This CDR3 comprises 16 residues. V was cut by 0 bases and J by 5 bases, with 17 bases left in between. Germline CDR1 reads MDHEN; CDR2 reads SYDVKM.

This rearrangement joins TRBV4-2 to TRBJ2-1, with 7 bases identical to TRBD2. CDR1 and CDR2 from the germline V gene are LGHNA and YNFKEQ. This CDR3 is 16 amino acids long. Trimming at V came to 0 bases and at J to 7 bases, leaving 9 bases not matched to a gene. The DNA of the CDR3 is TGTGCCAGCAGCCAAGATTTGTGGGGGGGGAAGAATGAGCAGTTCTTC. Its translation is CASSQDLWGGKNEQFF.